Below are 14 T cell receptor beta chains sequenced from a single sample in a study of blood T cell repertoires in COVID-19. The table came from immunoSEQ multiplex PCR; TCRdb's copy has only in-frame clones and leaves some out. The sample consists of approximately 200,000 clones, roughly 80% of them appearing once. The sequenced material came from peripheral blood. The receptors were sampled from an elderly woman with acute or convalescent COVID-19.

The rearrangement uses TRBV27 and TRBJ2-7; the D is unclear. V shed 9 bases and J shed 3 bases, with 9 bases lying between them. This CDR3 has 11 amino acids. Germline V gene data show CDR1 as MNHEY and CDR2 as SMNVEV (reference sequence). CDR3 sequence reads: CARVRVYEQYF. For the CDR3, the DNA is TGTGCCAGAGTTCGGGTCTACGAGCAGTACTTC.

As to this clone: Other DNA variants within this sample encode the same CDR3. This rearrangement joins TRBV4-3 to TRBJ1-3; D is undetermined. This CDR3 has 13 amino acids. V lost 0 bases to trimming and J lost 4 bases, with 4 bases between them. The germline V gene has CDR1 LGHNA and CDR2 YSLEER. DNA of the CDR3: TGCGCCAGCAGCCAAGATCGGGGAAACACCATATATTTT. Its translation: CASSQDRGNTIYF.

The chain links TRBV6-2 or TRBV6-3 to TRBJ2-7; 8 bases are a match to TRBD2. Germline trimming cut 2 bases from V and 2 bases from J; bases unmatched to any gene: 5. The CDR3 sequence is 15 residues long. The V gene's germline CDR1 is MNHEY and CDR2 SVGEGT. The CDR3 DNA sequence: TGTGCCAGCAGTTACCTCACTAGCGGCGCCTACGAGCAGTACTTC. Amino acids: CASSYLTSGAYEQYF.

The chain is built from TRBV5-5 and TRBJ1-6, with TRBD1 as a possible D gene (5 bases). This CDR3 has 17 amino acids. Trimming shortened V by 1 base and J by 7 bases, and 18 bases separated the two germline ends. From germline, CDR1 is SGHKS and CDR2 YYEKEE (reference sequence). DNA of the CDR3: TGTGCCAGCAGCTTGTTAACAGGCCGGCTCGGGAATTCACCCCTCCACTTT. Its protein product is CASSLLTGRLGNSPLHF.

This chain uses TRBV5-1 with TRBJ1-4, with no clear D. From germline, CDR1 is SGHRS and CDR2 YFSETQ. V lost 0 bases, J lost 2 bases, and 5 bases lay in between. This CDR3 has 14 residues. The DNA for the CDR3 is TGCGCCAGCAGCTTGGCAGGTACTAATGAAAAACTGTTTTTT. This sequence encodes CASSLAGTNEKLFF.

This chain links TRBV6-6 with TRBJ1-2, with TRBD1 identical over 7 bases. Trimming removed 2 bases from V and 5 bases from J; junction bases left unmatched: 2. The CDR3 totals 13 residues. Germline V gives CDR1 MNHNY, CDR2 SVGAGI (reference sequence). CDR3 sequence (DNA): TGTGCCAGCAGTTACGAGACAGGGTATGGCTACACCTTC. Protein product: CASSYETGYGYTF.

CDR3 region: CAISDLPIEDEQFF. The CDR3 nucleotides are TGTGCCATCAGTGATCTCCCTATTGAGGATGAGCAGTTCTTC. This chain links TRBV10-3 with TRBJ2-1; D ambiguous. The V gene's germline CDR1 is ENHRY and CDR2 SYGVKD. The CDR3 totals 14 residues. Trimming removed 3 bases at V and 8 bases at J, with 14 bases between.

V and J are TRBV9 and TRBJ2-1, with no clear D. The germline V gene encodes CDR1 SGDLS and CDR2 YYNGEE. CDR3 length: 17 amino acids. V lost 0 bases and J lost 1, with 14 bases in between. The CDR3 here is CASSVDARAVSYNEQFF. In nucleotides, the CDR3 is TGTGCCAGCAGCGTAGACGCGCGTGCTGTGTCCTACAATGAGCAGTTCTTC.

The CDR3 nucleotides are TGTGCCAGCAGCTTGAGTATGGGGACAGGGGGAGAAAAACTGTTTTTT. It encodes CASSLSMGTGGEKLFF. The chain uses TRBV5-5 and TRBJ1-4, with 11 bases aligning to TRBD1. CDR1 is SGHKS and CDR2 is YYEKEE in the germline V gene (reference sequence). The CDR3 is 16 amino acids. V lost 1 base and J lost 8; bases outside the gene matches: 7.

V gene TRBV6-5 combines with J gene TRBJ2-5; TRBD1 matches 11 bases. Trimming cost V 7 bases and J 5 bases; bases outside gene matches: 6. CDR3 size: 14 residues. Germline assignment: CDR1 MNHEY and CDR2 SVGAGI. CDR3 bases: TGTGCCAGCAAGGACAGGGGGCTTGGGGAGACCCAGTACTTC. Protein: CASKDRGLGETQYF.

As DNA, the CDR3 is TGTGCCAGCAGCTTAGCCCAGAGCGGGATTCTCTACGAGCAGTACTTC. Protein product: CASSLAQSGILYEQYF. This rearrangement joins TRBV7-6 to TRBJ2-7; 7 bases are a match to TRBD2. Trimming removed 0 bases from V and 3 bases from J; junction bases left unmatched: 8. Germline V CDR1 and CDR2: SGHVS, FNYEAQ. The CDR3 totals 16 residues.

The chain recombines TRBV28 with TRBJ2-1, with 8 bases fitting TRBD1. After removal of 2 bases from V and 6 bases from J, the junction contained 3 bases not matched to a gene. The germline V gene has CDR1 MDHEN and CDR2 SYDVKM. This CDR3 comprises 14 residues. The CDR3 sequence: CASSLQGAVNEQFF. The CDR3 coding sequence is TGTGCCAGCAGTTTACAGGGGGCGGTCAATGAGCAGTTCTTC.

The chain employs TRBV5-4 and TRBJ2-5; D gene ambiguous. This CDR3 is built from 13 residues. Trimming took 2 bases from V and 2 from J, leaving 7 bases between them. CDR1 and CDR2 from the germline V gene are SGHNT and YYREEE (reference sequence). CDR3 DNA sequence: TGTGCCAGCAGCTTTCCGGGTCAAGAGACCCAGTACTTC. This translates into CASSFPGQETQYF.

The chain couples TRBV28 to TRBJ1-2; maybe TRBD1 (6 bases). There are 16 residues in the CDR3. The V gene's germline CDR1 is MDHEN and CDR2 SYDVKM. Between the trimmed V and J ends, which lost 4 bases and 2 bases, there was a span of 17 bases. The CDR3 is CASSSLSGDTNYGYTF. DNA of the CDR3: TGTGCCAGCAGTTCCCTCTCAGGGGATACAAACTATGGCTACACCTTC.